This note documents a single T cell receptor beta chain sequence. Source study methods: Cell counts per sample came from amplifying reference gene primers. Assay: immunoSEQ multiplex PCR; the TCRdb copy retains only in-frame clones and omits some. The V and J calls and clone size are taken from that table; D and trimming were inferred from the DNA. The sample includes 100,000 to 140,000 clones, 70% to 90% seen only once; the top ten take 4.9%. V lost 5 bases and J 3 bases, leaving 13 bases between the germline ends. The CDR3 length is 14 residues. CDR1 and CDR2 from the germline V gene are SEHNR and FQNEAQ (reference sequence). This record belongs to a study of blood T cell repertoires in COVID-19. Study-level information: COVID-19 samples, acute and convalescent, were from the United States, Italy and Spain. T cells, B-cell-depleted T cells, or PBMCs provided the cDNA or gDNA that served as material.

The V call is TRBV7-9, the J call TRBJ1-2, with a possible D match to TRBD1 (5 bases). Sequencing used peripheral blood. The sequence derives from a man aged 40-49 years with active or convalescent COVID-19. The CDR3 is CASSPWTKDYGYTF. CDR3 nucleotides: TGTGCCAGCAGCCCCTGGACAAAAGACTATGGCTACACCTTC.